These T cell receptor beta chains were read from a single sample in a study of blood T cell repertoires in COVID-19. The repertoire was sequenced with immunoSEQ multiplex PCR; TCRdb's copy has only in-frame clones and lacks some. The sample shows 300,000 to 350,000 clones, around nine tenths of them seen only once. The sample taken for sequencing was PBMCs or T cells enriched from blood (not recorded which). These TCRs come from a man under 40 who had recovered from COVID-19. The CDR3 runs from the conserved cysteine through the conserved F or W. Each record gives: V gene, D gene, J gene, clone size, CDR3 DNA, CDR3 protein. A D gene is named only where the DNA matches it firmly. Size values are once, few and many counts, or a class for expanded clones, and some rows have none.

V gene: TRBV27; D gene: TRBD1; J gene: TRBJ1-1; clone size: -; CDR3 DNA: TGTGCCAGCAGTCTGGGACAGGGGATGAACACTGAAGCTTTCTTT; CDR3 protein: CASSLGQGMNTEAFF
V gene: TRBV11-3; D gene: -; J gene: TRBJ1-1; clone size: -; CDR3 DNA: TGTGCCAGCAGCTTACAGGGTTACACTGAAGCTTTCTTT; CDR3 protein: CASSLQGYTEAFF
V gene: TRBV2; D gene: TRBD1; J gene: TRBJ1-2; clone size: few; CDR3 DNA: TGTGCCAGCATAAGGGGACAGACTTACTATGGCTACACCTTC; CDR3 protein: CASIRGQTYYGYTF
V gene: TRBV11-3; D gene: -; J gene: TRBJ2-3; clone size: -; CDR3 DNA: TGTGCCAGCAGCCCTCGACAGGACAACACAGATACGCAGTATTTT; CDR3 protein: CASSPRQDNTDTQYF
V gene: TRBV4-2; D gene: TRBD2; J gene: TRBJ2-7; clone size: -; CDR3 DNA: TGTGCCAGCAGCCAAGCGTTGAATAGCGGGGGCTACGAGCAGTACTTC; CDR3 protein: CASSQALNSGGYEQYF
V gene: TRBV19; D gene: TRBD2; J gene: TRBJ2-3; clone size: -; CDR3 DNA: TGTGCCAGTGGGACTAGCGGGGGCACAGATACGCAGTATTTT; CDR3 protein: CASGTSGGTDTQYF
V gene: TRBV28; D gene: TRBD1; J gene: TRBJ1-3; clone size: -; CDR3 DNA: TGTGCCAGCAGTTCAGACTCCGGGACAGGGAGGCGGGACACCATATATTTT; CDR3 protein: CASSSDSGTGRRDTIYF
V gene: TRBV4-2; D gene: TRBD1; J gene: TRBJ2-5; clone size: -; CDR3 DNA: TGTGCCAGCAGCCAAGGGCCGGGACAGGAGTTCCAAGAGACCCAGTACTTC; CDR3 protein: CASSQGPGQEFQETQYF
V gene: TRBV5-4; D gene: TRBD2; J gene: TRBJ2-5; clone size: -; CDR3 DNA: TGTGCCAGCAGCTTGAACGCGGGAGCGGCGGCGGAGACCCAGTACTTC; CDR3 protein: CASSLNAGAAAETQYF
V gene: TRBV5-6; D gene: -; J gene: TRBJ1-5; clone size: -; CDR3 DNA: TGTGCCAGCAGCTTGGCGTCACAGGGAACTCAGCCCCAGCATTTT; CDR3 protein: CASSLASQGTQPQHF
V gene: TRBV11-2; D gene: -; J gene: TRBJ1-1; clone size: -; CDR3 DNA: TGTGCCAGCAGCAAGGGACTGATGAACACTGAAGCTTTCTTT; CDR3 protein: CASSKGLMNTEAFF
V gene: TRBV5-1; D gene: -; J gene: TRBJ1-2; clone size: -; CDR3 DNA: TGCGCCAGCAGCCGGATTGGCGGGCTCGACTATGGCTACACCTTC; CDR3 protein: CASSRIGGLDYGYTF
V gene: TRBV6-5; D gene: -; J gene: TRBJ2-1; clone size: -; CDR3 DNA: TGTGCCAGCAGTTACTCGAGGGGGTACGATGAGCAGTTCTTC; CDR3 protein: CASSYSRGYDEQFF
V gene: TRBV28; D gene: TRBD1; J gene: TRBJ1-6; clone size: -; CDR3 DNA: TGTGCCAGCAGTCCATCGACAGGGGGCTGGGGTTCACCCCTCCACTTT; CDR3 protein: CASSPSTGGWGSPLHF
V gene: TRBV9; D gene: TRBD1; J gene: TRBJ2-7; clone size: few; CDR3 DNA: TGTGCCAGCAGCGTAGGACAGGGGGCCTACGAGCAGTACTTC; CDR3 protein: CASSVGQGAYEQYF
V gene: TRBV5-1; D gene: TRBD1; J gene: TRBJ1-4; clone size: -; CDR3 DNA: TGCGCCAGCAGCTTGGCCAAGGGACAGGGGGCGGTTTTGAATGGCAAACTGTTTTTT; CDR3 protein: CASSLAKGQGAVLNGKLFF
V gene: TRBV15; D gene: TRBD1; J gene: TRBJ2-1; clone size: -; CDR3 DNA: TGTGCCACCAGTCCTATAAGACAGGGGGAGTACAATGAGCAGTTCTTC; CDR3 protein: CATSPIRQGEYNEQFF
V gene: TRBV10-3; D gene: -; J gene: TRBJ2-1; clone size: -; CDR3 DNA: TGTGCCATCAGTGAGTCGCATGGAGTTTTGCAGTTCTTC; CDR3 protein: CAISESHGVLQFF